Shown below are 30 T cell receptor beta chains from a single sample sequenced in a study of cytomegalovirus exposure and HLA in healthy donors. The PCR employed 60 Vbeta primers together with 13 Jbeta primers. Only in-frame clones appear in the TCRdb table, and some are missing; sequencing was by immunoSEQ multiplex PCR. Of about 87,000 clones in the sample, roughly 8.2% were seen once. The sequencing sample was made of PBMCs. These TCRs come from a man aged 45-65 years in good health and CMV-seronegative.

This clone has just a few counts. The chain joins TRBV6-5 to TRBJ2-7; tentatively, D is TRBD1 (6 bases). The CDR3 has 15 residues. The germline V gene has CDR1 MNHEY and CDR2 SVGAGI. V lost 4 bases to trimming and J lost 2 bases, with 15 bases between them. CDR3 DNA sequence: TGTGCCAGCAGTTCACCGGGACACTCAACCTACGAGCAGTACTTC. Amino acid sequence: CASSSPGHSTYEQYF.

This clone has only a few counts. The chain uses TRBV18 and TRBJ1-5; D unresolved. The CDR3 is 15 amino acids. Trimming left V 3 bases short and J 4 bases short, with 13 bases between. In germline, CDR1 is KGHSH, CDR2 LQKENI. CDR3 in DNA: TGTGCCAGCTCACCCACGGCGGATAGGAATCAGCCCCAGCATTTT. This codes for CASSPTADRNQPQHF.

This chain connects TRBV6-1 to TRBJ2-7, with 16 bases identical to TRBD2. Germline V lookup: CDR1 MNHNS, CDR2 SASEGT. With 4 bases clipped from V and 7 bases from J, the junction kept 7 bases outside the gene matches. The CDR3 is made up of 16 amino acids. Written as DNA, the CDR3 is TGTGCCAGCAGTGGGGGGACTAGCGGGGGGGCAAGGGAGCAGTACTTC. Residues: CASSGGTSGGAREQYF.

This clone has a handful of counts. In DNA form, the CDR3 reads TGTGCCAGTAGTGCTACAGGGGTCTGGGGCACTGAAGCTTTCTTT. This encodes CASSATGVWGTEAFF. The rearrangement links TRBV19 to TRBJ1-1, with 7 bases that match TRBD1. The trim removed 5 bases at V and 4 bases at J, leaving 10 bases unmatched. From germline, CDR1 is LNHDA and CDR2 SQIVND (reference sequence). CDR3 length equals 15 residues. Full variable domain (rest looked up from reference TRBV19 and TRBJ1-1): DGGITQSPKYLFRKEGQNVTLSCEQNLNHDAMYWYRQDPGQGLRLIYYSQIVNDFQKGDIAEGYSVSREKKESFPLTVTSAQKNPTAFYLCASSATGVWGTEAFFGQGTRLTVV.

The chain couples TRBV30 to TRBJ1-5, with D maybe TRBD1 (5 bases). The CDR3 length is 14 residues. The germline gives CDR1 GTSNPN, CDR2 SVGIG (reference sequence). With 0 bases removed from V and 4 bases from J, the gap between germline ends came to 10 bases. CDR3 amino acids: CAWSVQAGNQPQHF. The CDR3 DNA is TGTGCCTGGAGTGTACAGGCAGGGAATCAGCCCCAGCATTTT.

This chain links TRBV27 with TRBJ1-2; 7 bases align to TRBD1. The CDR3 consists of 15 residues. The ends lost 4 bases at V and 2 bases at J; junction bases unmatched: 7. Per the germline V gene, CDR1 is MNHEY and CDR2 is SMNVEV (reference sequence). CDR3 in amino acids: CASSSLGTANYGYTF. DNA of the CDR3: TGTGCCAGCAGTTCACTCGGGACAGCCAACTATGGCTACACCTTC.

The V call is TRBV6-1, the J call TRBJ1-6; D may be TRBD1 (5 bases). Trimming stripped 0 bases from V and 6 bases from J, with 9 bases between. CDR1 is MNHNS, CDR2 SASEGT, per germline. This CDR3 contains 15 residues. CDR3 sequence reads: CASSEAGARNSPLHF. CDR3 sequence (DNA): TGTGCCAGCAGTGAAGCTGGGGCACGTAATTCACCCCTCCACTTT.

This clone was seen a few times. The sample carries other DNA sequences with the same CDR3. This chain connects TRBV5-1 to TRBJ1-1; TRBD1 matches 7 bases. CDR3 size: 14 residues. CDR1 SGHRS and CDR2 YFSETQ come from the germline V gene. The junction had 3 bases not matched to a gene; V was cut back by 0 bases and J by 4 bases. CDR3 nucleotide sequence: TGCGCCAGCAGCTTGGACAGGGGCGTCACTGAAGCTTTCTTT. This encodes CASSLDRGVTEAFF.

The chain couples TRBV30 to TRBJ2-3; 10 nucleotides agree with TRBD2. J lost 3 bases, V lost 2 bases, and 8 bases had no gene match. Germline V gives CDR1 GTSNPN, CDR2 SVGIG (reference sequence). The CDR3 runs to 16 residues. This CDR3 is CAWSPLAGVLTDTQYF. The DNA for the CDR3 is TGTGCCTGGAGTCCCCTAGCGGGAGTTTTGACAGATACGCAGTATTTT.

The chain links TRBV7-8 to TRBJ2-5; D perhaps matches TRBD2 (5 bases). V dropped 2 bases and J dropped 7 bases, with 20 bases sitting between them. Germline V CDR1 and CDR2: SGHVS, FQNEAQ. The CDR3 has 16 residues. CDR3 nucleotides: TGTGCCAGCAGCTTATCGTATGGGGTAGTCGAGGGGACCCAGTACTTC. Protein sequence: CASSLSYGVVEGTQYF.

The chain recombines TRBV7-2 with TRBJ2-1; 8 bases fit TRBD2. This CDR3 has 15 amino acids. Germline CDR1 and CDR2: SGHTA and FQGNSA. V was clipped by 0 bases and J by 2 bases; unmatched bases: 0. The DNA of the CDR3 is TGTGCCAGCAGCTTAGCACTAGCGGCCTACAATGAGCAGTTCTTC. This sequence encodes CASSLALAAYNEQFF.

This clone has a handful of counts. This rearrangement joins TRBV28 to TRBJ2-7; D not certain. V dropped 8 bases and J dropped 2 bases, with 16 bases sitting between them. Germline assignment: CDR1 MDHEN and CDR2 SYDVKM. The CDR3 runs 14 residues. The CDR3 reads CASSDTFEAYEQYF. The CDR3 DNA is TGTGCCAGCTCCGACACCTTCGAAGCCTACGAGCAGTACTTC.

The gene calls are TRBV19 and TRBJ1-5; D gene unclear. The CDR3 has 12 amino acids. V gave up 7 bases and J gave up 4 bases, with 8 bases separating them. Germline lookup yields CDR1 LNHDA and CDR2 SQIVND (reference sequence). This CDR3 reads CASNILNQPQHF. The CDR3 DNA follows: TGTGCCAGTAATATCCTGAATCAGCCCCAGCATTTT.

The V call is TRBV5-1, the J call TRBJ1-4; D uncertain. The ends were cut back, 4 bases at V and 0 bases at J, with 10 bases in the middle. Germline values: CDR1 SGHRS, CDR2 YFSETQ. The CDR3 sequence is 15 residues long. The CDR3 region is CASSERQPTNEKLFF. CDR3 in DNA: TGCGCCAGCAGCGAAAGACAACCAACTAATGAAAAACTGTTTTTT. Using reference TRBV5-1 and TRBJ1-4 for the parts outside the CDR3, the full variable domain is KAGVTQTPRYLIKTRGQQVTLSCSPISGHRSVSWYQQTPGQGLQFLFEYFSETQRNKGNFPGRFSGRQFSNSRSEMNVSTLELGDSALYLCASSERQPTNEKLFFGSGTQLSVL.

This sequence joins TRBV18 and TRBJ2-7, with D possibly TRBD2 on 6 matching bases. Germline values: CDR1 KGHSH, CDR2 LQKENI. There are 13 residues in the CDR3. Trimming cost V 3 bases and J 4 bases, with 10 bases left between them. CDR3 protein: CASSPPGVYEQYF. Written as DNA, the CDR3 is TGTGCCAGCTCACCGCCGGGGGTTTACGAGCAGTACTTC. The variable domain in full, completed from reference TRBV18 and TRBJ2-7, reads NAGVMQNPRHLVRRRGQEARLRCSPMKGHSHVYWYRQLPEEGLKFMVYLQKENIIDESGMPKERFSAEFPKEGPSILRIQQVVRGDSAAYFCASSPPGVYEQYFGPGTRLTVT.

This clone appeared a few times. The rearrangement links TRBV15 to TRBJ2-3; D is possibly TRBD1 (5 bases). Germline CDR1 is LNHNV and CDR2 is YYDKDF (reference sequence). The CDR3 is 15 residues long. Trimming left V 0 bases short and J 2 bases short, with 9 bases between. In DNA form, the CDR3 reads TGTGCCACCAGCAGAGAGGACACTTCCACAGATACGCAGTATTTT. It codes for CATSREDTSTDTQYF.

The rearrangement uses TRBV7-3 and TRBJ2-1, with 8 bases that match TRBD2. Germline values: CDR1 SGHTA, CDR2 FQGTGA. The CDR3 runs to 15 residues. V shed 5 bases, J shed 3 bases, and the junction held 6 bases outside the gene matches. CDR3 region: CASSPAGGRYNEQFF. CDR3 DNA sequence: TGTGCCAGCAGCCCCGCGGGGGGTCGCTACAATGAGCAGTTCTTC. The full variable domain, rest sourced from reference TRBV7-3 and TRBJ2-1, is GAGVSQTPSNKVTEKGKYVELRCDPISGHTALYWYRQSLGQGPEFLIYFQGTGAADDSGLPNDRFFAVRPEGSVSTLKIQRTERGDSAVYLCASSPAGGRYNEQFFGPGTRLTVL.

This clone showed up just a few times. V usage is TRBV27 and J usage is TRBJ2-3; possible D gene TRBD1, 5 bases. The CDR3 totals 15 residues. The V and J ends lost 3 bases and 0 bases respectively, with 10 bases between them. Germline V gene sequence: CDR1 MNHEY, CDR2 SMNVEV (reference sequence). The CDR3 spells CASSFSQVSTDTQYF. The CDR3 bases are TGTGCCAGCAGTTTCTCACAGGTTAGCACAGATACGCAGTATTTT.

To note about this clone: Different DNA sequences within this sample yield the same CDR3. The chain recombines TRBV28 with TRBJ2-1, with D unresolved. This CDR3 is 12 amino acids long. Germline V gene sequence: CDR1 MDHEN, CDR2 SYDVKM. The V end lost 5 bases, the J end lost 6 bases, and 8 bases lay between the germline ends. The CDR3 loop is CASSRRINEQFF. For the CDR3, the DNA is TGTGCCAGCAGTCGGAGAATCAATGAGCAGTTCTTC. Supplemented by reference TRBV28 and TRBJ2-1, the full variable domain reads DVKVTQSSRYLVKRTGEKVFLECVQDMDHENMFWYRQDPGLGLRLIYFSYDVKMKEKGDIPEGYSVSREKKERFSLILESASTNQTSMYLCASSRRINEQFFGPGTRLTVL.

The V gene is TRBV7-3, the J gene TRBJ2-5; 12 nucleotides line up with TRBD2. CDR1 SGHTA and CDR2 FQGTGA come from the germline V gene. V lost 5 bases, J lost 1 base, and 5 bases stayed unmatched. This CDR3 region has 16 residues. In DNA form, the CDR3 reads TGTGCCAGCAGCCCCGGACTAGCGGGGACCCAAGAGACCCAGTACTTC. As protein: CASSPGLAGTQETQYF.

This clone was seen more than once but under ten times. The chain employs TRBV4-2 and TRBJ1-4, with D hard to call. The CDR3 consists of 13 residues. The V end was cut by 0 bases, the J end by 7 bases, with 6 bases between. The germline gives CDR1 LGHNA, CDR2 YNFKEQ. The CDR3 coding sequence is TGTGCCAGCAGCCAAGATCTAGGTGAAAAACTGTTTTTT. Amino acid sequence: CASSQDLGEKLFF.

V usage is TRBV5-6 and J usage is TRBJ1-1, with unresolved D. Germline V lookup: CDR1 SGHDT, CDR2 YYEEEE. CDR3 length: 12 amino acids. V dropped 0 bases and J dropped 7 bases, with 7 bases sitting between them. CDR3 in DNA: TGTGCCAGCAGCTTGGGCGGGATTGAAGCTTTCTTT. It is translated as CASSLGGIEAFF.

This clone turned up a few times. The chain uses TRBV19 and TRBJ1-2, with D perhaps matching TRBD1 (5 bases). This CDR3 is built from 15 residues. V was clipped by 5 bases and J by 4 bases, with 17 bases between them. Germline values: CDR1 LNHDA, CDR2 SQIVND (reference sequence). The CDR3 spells CASSVLQRGGYGYTF. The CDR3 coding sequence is TGTGCCAGTAGTGTCCTTCAAAGGGGTGGCTATGGCTACACCTTC.

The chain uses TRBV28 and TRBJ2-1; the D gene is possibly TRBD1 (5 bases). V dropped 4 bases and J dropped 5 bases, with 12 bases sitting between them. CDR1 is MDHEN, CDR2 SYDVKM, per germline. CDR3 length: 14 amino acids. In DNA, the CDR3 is TGTGCCAGCAGTTCACACAGGTTGAACAATGAGCAGTTCTTC. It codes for CASSSHRLNNEQFF.

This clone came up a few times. The CDR3 region is CASQTSGGNYGEQFF. The CDR3 DNA is TGTGCCAGCCAGACTAGCGGGGGTAATTACGGTGAGCAGTTCTTC. The gene calls are TRBV19 and TRBJ2-1; 12 bases line up with TRBD2. The trim removed 9 bases at V and 9 bases at J, leaving 12 bases unmatched. The CDR3 runs 15 residues. The germline CDR1 and CDR2 sequences are LNHDA and SQIVND (reference sequence).

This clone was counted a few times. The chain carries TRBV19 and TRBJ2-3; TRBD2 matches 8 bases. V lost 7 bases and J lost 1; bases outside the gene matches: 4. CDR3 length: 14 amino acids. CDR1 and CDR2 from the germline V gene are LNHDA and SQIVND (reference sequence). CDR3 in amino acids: CASNPGGGTDTQYF. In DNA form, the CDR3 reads TGTGCCAGTAATCCGGGGGGGGGCACAGATACGCAGTATTTT.

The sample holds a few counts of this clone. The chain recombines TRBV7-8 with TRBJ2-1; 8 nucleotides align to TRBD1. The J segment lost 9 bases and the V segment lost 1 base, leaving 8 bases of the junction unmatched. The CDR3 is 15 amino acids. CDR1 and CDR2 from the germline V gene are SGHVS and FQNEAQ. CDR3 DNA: TGTGCCAGCAGCTTAGTTGGGACAGGAATGCCTGAGCAGTTCTTC. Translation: CASSLVGTGMPEQFF.

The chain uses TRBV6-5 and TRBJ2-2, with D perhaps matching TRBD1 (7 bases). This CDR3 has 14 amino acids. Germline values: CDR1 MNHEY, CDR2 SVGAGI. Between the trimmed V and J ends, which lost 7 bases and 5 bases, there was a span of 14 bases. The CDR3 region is CASKDPGGTGELFF. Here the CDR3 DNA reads TGTGCCAGCAAGGATCCAGGGGGGACCGGGGAGCTGTTTTTT.

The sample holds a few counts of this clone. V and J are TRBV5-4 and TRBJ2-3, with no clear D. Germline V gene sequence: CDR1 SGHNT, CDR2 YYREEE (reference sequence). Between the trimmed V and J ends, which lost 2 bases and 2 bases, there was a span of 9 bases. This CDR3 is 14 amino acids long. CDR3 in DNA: TGTGCCAGCAGCTTACTCGAGTACACAGATACGCAGTATTTT. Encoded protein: CASSLLEYTDTQYF.

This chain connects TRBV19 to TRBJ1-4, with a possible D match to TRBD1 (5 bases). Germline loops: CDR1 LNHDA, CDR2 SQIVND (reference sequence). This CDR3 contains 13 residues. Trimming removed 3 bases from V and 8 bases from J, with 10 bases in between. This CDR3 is CASSMAGAEKLFF. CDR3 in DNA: TGTGCCAGTAGTATGGCTGGGGCGGAAAAACTGTTTTTT.